The 18 T cell receptor beta chains below were found in one sample sequenced in a study of T cells in Graves' hyperthyroidism and ophthalmopathy. Amplified TCR beta CDR3 regions derived from RNA transcripts. First-round RT-PCR with HTBI primers amplified the TCR CDR3 region. TCRdb analysed the multiplex PCR reads with MiXCR anew, one entry per CDR3 protein. The data contain roughly 560,000 distinct CDR3 sequences, roughly 14% of them seen just once; the ten biggest clones take up about 4.5%. The sample was blood. The receptors shown here come from a woman in her 40s with Graves' ophthalmopathy.

This clonotype appeared many times. The chain links TRBV28 to TRBJ2-5; weak D call: TRBD1 (6 bases). The CDR3 covers 15 residues. Germline loops: CDR1 MDHEN, CDR2 SYDVKM. V lost 4 bases, J lost 1 base, and 13 bases lay in between. The CDR3 nucleotides read TGTGCCAGCAGTTCTAGGACAGCAATCCAAGAGACCCAGTACTTC. The encoded protein is CASSSRTAIQETQYF.

In this sample, this clonotype turned up many times. This chain links TRBV30 with TRBJ1-5; D is uncertain. Trimming removed 1 base from V and 3 bases from J, with 7 bases in between. The CDR3 is 13 residues long. The germline CDR1 and CDR2 sequences are GTSNPN and SVGIG (reference sequence). The CDR3 DNA reads TGTGCCTGGAGTGAGGGCCTCAATCAGCCCCAGCATTTT. This codes for CAWSEGLNQPQHF.

Many counts were recorded for this clonotype. V usage is TRBV28 and J usage is TRBJ2-5; no clear D gene. CDR3 length: 14 residues. Germline CDR1 MDHEN, CDR2 SYDVKM. Trimming pared 3 bases from V and 0 bases from J, leaving 8 bases between. The CDR3 DNA follows: TGTGCCAGCAGTTTTGTTGGCAACCAAGAGACCCAGTACTTC. Protein: CASSFVGNQETQYF.

This clonotype was counted only a few times. The rearrangement joins TRBV7-6 to TRBJ2-1, with 10 bases identical to TRBD1. CDR1 and CDR2 (germline): SGHVS, FNYEAQ. The CDR3 runs to 16 residues. V gave up 4 bases and J gave up 8 bases; unmatched junction bases: 11. The CDR3 loop is CASSSYRDRGFDEQFF. The CDR3 DNA is TGTGCCAGCAGCTCTTACCGGGACAGGGGTTTCGATGAGCAGTTCTTC.

There are many counts of this clonotype. This sequence joins TRBV11-1 and TRBJ1-6, with 12 positions matching TRBD1. The V gene's germline CDR1 is SGHAT and CDR2 FQDESV (reference sequence). The CDR3 has 19 residues. V shed 5 bases and J 0 bases; nucleotides not matched to a gene: 8. The CDR3 coding sequence is TGTGCCAGCAGCCCCCCCGGGACAGGGGGCAGCTCCTATAATTCACCCCTCCACTTT. Translated, it gives CASSPPGTGGSSYNSPLHF.

This clonotype was seen ten or more times. The chain is built from TRBV12-3 or TRBV12-4 and TRBJ2-2; D gene ambiguous. CDR3 size: 14 residues. V was clipped by 5 bases and J by 2 bases, with 9 bases between them. This CDR3 is CASSPISNTGELFF. In nucleotides, the CDR3 is TGTGCCAGCAGTCCCATATCAAACACCGGGGAGCTGTTTTTT.

The table lists this clonotype with many counts. The chain combines TRBV6-1 with TRBJ1-1, with D uncertain. The CDR3 covers 14 residues. V lost 7 bases, J lost 2 bases, and 14 bases lay in between. Germline V lookup: CDR1 MNHNS, CDR2 SASEGT. CDR3 DNA sequence: TGTGCCAGCACCCCTGGTGGGCTAAACACTGAAGCTTTCTTT. Residues: CASTPGGLNTEAFF.

The rearrangement links TRBV4-2 to TRBJ2-5; D remains ambiguous. The CDR3 spans 15 residues. From germline, CDR1 is LGHNA and CDR2 YNFKEQ. V gave up 0 bases and J gave up 0 bases, with 8 bases separating them. Here the CDR3 DNA reads TGTGCCAGCAGCCAAGAAGACGCCAACCAAGAGACCCAGTACTTC. Its protein is CASSQEDANQETQYF.

In its sample, this clonotype was seen many times. V is TRBV20-1 and J is TRBJ1-5; D remains ambiguous. This CDR3 has 14 residues. Germline-derived CDR1 and CDR2 are DFQATT and SNEGSKA (reference sequence). V lost 0 bases and J 4 bases, leaving 10 bases between the germline ends. CDR3 amino acids: CSARDLTDNQPQHF. As DNA, the CDR3 is TGCAGTGCTAGAGATCTTACAGATAATCAGCCCCAGCATTTT.

A single count supports this clonotype. This chain links TRBV5-1 with TRBJ2-1; 7 bases align to TRBD2. From germline, CDR1 is SGHRS and CDR2 YFSETQ. The CDR3 runs to 15 residues. The V segment lost 7 bases and the J segment 3 bases; nucleotides outside the gene matches: 10. DNA for the CDR3: TGCGCCAGCTGGAGCGGGAACGGTATCTACAATGAGCAGTTCTTC. Residues: CASWSGNGIYNEQFF.

Ten or more counts support this clonotype. V gene TRBV6-2 or TRBV6-3 combines with J gene TRBJ2-5, with TRBD2 as a possible D gene (5 bases). Trimming took 5 bases from V and 2 from J, leaving 9 bases between them. The CDR3 length is 13 residues. CDR1 and CDR2 (germline): MNHEY, SVGEGT. The CDR3: CASSLLEQETQYF. CDR3 in DNA: TGTGCCAGCAGTCTACTAGAACAAGAGACCCAGTACTTC.

This clonotype was counted between two and nine times. The genes are TRBV20-1 and TRBJ2-4, with D perhaps matching TRBD2 (7 bases). The CDR3 spans 13 residues. V lost 7 bases and J lost 6, with 16 bases in between. CDR1 and CDR2 (germline): DFQATT, SNEGSKA (reference sequence). The DNA for the CDR3 is TGCAGTGAAAGGGGGAGGGCCGGAAACATTCAGTACTTC. As protein: CSERGRAGNIQYF.

This clonotype was observed many times. The chain uses TRBV9 and TRBJ1-2; a possible D gene is TRBD1 (6 bases). The CDR3 has 15 amino acids. The V gene lost 0 bases and the J gene lost 4 bases, with 13 bases spanning the gap. Germline CDR1 SGDLS, CDR2 YYNGEE. The CDR3 spells CASSVESGAVYGYTF. For the CDR3, the DNA is TGTGCCAGCAGCGTAGAGTCGGGGGCAGTCTATGGCTACACCTTC. Filled out from reference TRBV9 and TRBJ1-2, the complete variable domain reads DSGVTQTPKHLITATGQRVTLRCSPRSGDLSVYWYQQSLDQGLQFLIQYYNGEERAKGNILERFSAQQFPDLHSELNLSSLELGDSALYFCASSVESGAVYGYTFGSGTRLTVV.

This clonotype showed up many times. V is TRBV15 and J is TRBJ2-2; the match to TRBD2 covers 8 bases. Losses at the gene ends were 8 bases for V and 0 bases for J; bases not matched to a gene: 2. Germline CDR1 reads LNHNV; CDR2 reads YYDKDF (reference sequence). The CDR3 consists of 14 residues. The DNA of the CDR3 is TGTGCCACCCGGCGGGGGGCGAACACCGGGGAGCTGTTTTTT. It translates to CATRRGANTGELFF.

This clonotype came up many times. The rearrangement uses TRBV28 and TRBJ2-7; D is undetermined. CDR3 length equals 13 residues. Germline V gene lookup returns CDR1 MDHEN and CDR2 SYDVKM. Trimming left V 5 bases short and J 4 bases short, with 12 bases between. This CDR3 is CASSQVNEYEQYF. Written as DNA, the CDR3 is TGTGCCAGCAGTCAGGTTAACGAGTACGAGCAGTACTTC.

This clonotype was detected many times. The J gene is TRBJ2-7, the V gene TRBV2; D remains unclear. CDR1 is SNHLY and CDR2 is FYNNEI in the germline V gene. The ends were cut back, 3 bases at V and 3 bases at J, with 18 bases in the middle. The CDR3 extends over 16 amino acids. The CDR3 nucleotides are TGTGCCAGCAGTGAGACGGGCCAGAGATCTCACTACGAGCAGTACTTC. Amino acids: CASSETGQRSHYEQYF.

This clonotype has more than one count but fewer than ten. This chain links TRBV19 with TRBJ1-5; 9 nucleotides line up with TRBD1. The CDR3 has 15 residues. The ends lost 6 bases at V and 4 bases at J; junction bases unmatched: 7. From germline, CDR1 is LNHDA and CDR2 SQIVND (reference sequence). CDR3 nucleotide sequence: TGTGCCAGTAGGCTCGGACAGGGGAGAAATCAGCCCCAGCATTTT. Residues: CASRLGQGRNQPQHF.

The chain carries TRBV4-2 and TRBJ2-5; 12 bases line up with TRBD2. V was clipped by 3 bases and J by 1 base; unmatched bases: 9. CDR3 length: 18 amino acids. CDR1 and CDR2 from the germline V gene are LGHNA and YNFKEQ. The CDR3 spells CASSHAVSTSGGQETQYF. The CDR3 DNA is TGTGCCAGCAGCCACGCCGTTTCGACTAGCGGGGGCCAAGAGACCCAGTACTTC.